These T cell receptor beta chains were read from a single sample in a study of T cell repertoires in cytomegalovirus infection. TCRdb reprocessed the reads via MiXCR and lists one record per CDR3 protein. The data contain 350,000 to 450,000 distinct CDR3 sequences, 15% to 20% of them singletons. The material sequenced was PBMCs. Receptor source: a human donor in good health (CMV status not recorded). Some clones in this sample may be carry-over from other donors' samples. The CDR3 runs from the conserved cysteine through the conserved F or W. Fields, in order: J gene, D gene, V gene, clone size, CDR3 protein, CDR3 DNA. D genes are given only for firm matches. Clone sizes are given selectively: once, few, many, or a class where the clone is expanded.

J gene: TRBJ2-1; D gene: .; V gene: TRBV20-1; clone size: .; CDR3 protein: CSASHLSWQFF; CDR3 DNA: TGCAGTGCTAGCCACCTTTCCTGGCAGTTCTTC
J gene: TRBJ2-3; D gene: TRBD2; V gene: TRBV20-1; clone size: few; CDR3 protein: CSAKEREGLDTQYF; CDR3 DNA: TGCAGTGCAAAGGAGCGGGAGGGCTTAGATACGCAGTATTTT
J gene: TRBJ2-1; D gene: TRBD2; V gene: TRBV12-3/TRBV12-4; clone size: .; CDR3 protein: CASKVGGVLRGNEQFF; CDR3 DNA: TGTGCCAGCAAGGTCGGGGGGGTCCTGAGGGGGAATGAGCAGTTCTTC
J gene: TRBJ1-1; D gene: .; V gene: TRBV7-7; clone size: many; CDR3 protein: CASSAQSNTEAFF; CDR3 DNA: TGTGCCAGCAGCGCCCAGTCGAACACTGAAGCTTTCTTT
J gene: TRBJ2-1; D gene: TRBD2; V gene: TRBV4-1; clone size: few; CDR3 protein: CASSQGLAGGRVEQFF; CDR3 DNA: TGCGCCAGCAGCCAAGGACTAGCGGGGGGGCGTGTTGAGCAGTTCTTC
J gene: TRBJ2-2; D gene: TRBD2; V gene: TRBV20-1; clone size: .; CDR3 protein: CSAPMGGSEGGELFF; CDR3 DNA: TGCAGTGCCCCGATGGGCGGGAGTGAAGGCGGGGAGCTGTTTTTT
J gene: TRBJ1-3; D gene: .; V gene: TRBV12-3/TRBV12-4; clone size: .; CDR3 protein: CASSLVDVRNTIYF; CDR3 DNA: TGTGCCAGCAGTTTGGTCGACGTTAGAAACACCATATATTTT
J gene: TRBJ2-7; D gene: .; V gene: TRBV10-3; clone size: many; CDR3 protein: CAISDPTGTYEQYF; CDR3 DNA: TGTGCCATCAGTGACCCGACAGGTACCTACGAGCAGTACTTC
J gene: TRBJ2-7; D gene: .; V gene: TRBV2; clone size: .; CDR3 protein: CASLGSAYEQYF; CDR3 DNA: TGTGCCAGTCTAGGGTCCGCCTACGAGCAGTACTTC
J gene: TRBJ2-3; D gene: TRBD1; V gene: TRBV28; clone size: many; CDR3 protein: CASSRRTGLIPDTQYF; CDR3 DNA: TGTGCCAGCAGTAGGCGGACAGGGTTGATTCCAGATACGCAGTATTTT
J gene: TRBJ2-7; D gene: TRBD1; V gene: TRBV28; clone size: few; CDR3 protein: CASRPRQGGGEQYF; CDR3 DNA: TGTGCCAGCAGGCCCCGACAGGGCGGTGGGGAGCAGTACTTC
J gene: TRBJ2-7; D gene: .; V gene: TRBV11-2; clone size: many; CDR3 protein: CASSSYGAAYEQYF; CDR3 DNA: TGTGCCAGCAGCTCCTATGGGGCCGCCTACGAGCAGTACTTC
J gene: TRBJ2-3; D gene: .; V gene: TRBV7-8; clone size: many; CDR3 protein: CASSLDWITDTQYF; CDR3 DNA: TGTGCCAGCAGCTTAGACTGGATCACAGATACGCAGTATTTT
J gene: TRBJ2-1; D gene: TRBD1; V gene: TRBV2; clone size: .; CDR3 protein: CASTREGADNEQFF; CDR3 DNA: TGTGCCAGCACTCGAGAGGGGGCCGACAATGAGCAGTTCTTC
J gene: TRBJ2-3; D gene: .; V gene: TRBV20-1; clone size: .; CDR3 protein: CSAYRGGSTDKQYF; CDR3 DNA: TGCAGTGCTTATAGGGGTGGGAGCACAGATAAGCAGTATTTT
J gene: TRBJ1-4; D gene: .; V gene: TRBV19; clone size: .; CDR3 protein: CASTRRGNEKLFF; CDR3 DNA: TGTGCCAGTACTAGGAGAGGCAACGAAAAACTGTTTTTT
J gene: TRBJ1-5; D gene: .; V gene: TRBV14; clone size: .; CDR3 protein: CASSSTEPGPQHF; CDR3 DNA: TGTGCCAGCAGCTCCACTGAGCCGGGGCCCCAGCATTTT
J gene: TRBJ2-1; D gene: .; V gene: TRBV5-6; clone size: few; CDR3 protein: CASSLRGYHEQFF; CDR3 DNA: TGTGCCAGCAGCTTGAGGGGGTATCATGAGCAGTTCTTC
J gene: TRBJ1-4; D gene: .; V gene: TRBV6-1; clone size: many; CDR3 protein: CASSPTLWGTNEKLFF; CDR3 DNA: TGTGCCAGCAGTCCAACCCTCTGGGGAACTAATGAAAAACTGTTTTTT
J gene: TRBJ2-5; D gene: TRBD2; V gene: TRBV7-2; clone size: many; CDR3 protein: CASSQGAIAGAAETQYF; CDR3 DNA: TGTGCCAGCAGCCAAGGCGCGATAGCGGGGGCAGCGGAGACCCAGTACTTC
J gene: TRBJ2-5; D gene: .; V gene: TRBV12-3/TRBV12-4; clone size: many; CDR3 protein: CASSAKGETQYF; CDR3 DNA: TGTGCCAGCAGTGCCAAGGGGGAGACCCAGTACTTC
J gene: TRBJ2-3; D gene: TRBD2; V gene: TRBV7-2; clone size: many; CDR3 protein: CASSSRRLAGRTDTQYF; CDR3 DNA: TGTGCCAGCAGCTCCCGGCGACTAGCGGGAAGGACAGATACGCAGTATTTT
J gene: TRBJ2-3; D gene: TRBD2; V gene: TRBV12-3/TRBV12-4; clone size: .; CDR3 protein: CASSPRTSGAITDTQYF; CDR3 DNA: TGTGCCAGCAGTCCCCGGACTAGCGGAGCGATCACAGATACGCAGTATTTT
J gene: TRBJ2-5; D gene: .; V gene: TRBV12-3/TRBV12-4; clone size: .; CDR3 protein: CASSGQSQETQYF; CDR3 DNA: TGTGCCAGCAGCGGACAGTCCCAAGAGACCCAGTACTTC
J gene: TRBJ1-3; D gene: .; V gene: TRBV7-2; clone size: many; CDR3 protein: CASSPVVSGNTIYF; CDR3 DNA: TGTGCCAGCAGCCCCGTCGTCTCTGGAAACACCATATATTTT
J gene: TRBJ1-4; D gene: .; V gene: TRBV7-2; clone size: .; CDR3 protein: CASSLNSGGNEKLFF; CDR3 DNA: TGTGCCAGCAGCTTAAATAGCGGAGGAAATGAAAAACTGTTTTTT
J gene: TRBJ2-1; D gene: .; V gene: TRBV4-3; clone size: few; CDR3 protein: CASSRYRDTRPGNEQFF; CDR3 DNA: TGCGCCAGCAGCCGATACCGGGACACACGGCCGGGCAATGAGCAGTTCTTC
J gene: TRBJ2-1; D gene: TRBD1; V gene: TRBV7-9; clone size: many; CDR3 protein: CASSVRDSYNEQFF; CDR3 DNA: TGTGCCAGCAGCGTCCGGGACAGCTACAATGAGCAGTTCTTC
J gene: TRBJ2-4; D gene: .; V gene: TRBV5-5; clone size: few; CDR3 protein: CASSGDTKNIQYF; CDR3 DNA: TGTGCCAGCAGCGGGGACACCAAAAACATTCAGTACTTC
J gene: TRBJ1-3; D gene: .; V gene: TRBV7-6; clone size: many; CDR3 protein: CASSQGGLKDSGNTIYF; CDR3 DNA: TGTGCCAGCAGCCAAGGAGGTCTGAAAGACTCTGGAAACACCATATATTTT
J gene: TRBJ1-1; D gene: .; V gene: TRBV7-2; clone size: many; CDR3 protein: CASSLARWLSSPGTEAFF; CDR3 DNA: TGTGCCAGCAGCTTAGCGAGATGGCTAAGTAGCCCCGGCACTGAAGCTTTCTTT
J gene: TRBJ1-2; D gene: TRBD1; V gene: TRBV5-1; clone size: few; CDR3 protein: CASSLRLGQGYGYTF; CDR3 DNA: TGCGCCAGCAGCTTGCGGTTGGGACAGGGCTATGGCTACACCTTC
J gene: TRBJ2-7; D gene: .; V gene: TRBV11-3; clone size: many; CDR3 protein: CASSLDRRDEQYF; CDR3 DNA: TGTGCCAGCAGCTTAGATCGGAGGGACGAGCAGTACTTC
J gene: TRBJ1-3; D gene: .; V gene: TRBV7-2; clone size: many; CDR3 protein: CASSLRAQAGNTIYF; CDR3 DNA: TGTGCCAGCAGCCTAAGGGCACAGGCTGGAAACACCATATATTTT
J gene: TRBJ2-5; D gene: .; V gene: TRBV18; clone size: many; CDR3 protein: CASSITAGEPEETQYF; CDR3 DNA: TGTGCCAGCTCCATAACCGCCGGAGAGCCCGAAGAGACCCAGTACTTC
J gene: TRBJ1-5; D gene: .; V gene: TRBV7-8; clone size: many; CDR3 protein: CASSLDGQQQPQHF; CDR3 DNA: TGTGCCAGCAGCTTAGATGGTCAACAACAGCCCCAGCATTTT
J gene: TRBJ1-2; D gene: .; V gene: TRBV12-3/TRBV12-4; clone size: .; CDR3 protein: CASSQRTSYTF; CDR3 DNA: TGTGCCAGCAGTCAAAGGACATCCTACACCTTC
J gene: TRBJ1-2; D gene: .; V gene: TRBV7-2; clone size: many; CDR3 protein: CASSLRAAYGYTF; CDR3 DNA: TGTGCCAGCAGCTTAAGGGCGGCCTATGGCTACACCTTC